This TCR beta chain was identified during a study of OX40 agonist ivuxolimab in advanced cancers. Regarding the study as a whole: The mean number of expanded clones was higher in CD8+ T cells than in CD4+.

In the case of this clone: Its antigen remains unidentified.

The CDR3 has 14 residues. V lost 1 base and J 4 bases, leaving 8 bases between the germline ends. CDR1 is LNHNV and CDR2 is YYDKDF in the germline V gene (reference sequence). Profiling relied on immunoSEQ multiplex PCR, and the TCRdb table lists in-frame clones only, not all of them. The data hold around 45,000 clones, with approximately 82% observed a single time. The V call is TRBV15, the J call TRBJ2-1, with D uncertain. The TCR sequence derives from an adult with an advanced solid tumor such as melanoma, head and neck, liver or kidney cancer. The sequencing used CD4+ or CD8+ T cells sorted from blood, collected in a trial of the OX40 agonist ivuxolimab. CDR3 region: CATSRGRSYNEQFF. The CDR3 DNA reads TGTGCCACCAGCAGAGGAAGGAGTTACAATGAGCAGTTCTTC.